What follows describes a single T cell receptor beta chain. This receptor's antigen is unknown. Base qualities are missing; no much larger clone stands one base away. This specimen belongs to a study of OX40 agonist ivuxolimab in advanced cancers. Some background on the complete study: Ivuxolimab, which targeted the costimulatory receptor OX40 (CD134), was an agonistic, fully human IgG2 monoclonal antibody. Intravenous ivuxolimab was administered to patients every 2 weeks at six dose levels: 0.01, 0.1, 0.3, 1.5, 3 and 10 mg/kg. Of the roughly 54 patients in dose escalation, about 20 had hepatocellular carcinoma, around 15 had melanoma, 9 had renal cell carcinoma and 9 had head and neck cancer. In the dose-escalation cohort, 65% to 90% of patients were male, and the mean age was around 60 years, with a range of about 20 to 90. Patients were allowed to have had prior anti-PD-1, anti-PD-L1 or anti-CTLA-4 therapy, and more than 35% of the dose-escalation patients had been treated with checkpoint inhibitors. Partial responses occurred in three dose-escalation patients, of whom one had hepatocellular carcinoma and two had cutaneous melanoma. Peripheral TCRbeta sequencing was intended to test whether TCR sequence diversity was altered and clonal T-cell expansion was caused by ivuxolimab. The paper describes the monotherapy dose-escalation part (N of about 50 patients) of the phase I trial of ivuxolimab. The study at large found these results: In partial responders in the 0.1-3.0 mg/kg groups, normalized peripheral clonal expansion was found to be among the lowest, especially among CD8+ T cells. Which antigens the clonally expanded peripheral T cells were specific for was not determined. After ivuxolimab, CD8+ T cells had more expanded clones than CD4+ T cells on average. At doses of 0.1 to 3.0 mg/kg, clonal expansion of both CD4+ and CD8+ T cells in blood was seen between baseline and week 6. Low levels of normalized T-cell clonal expansion were also shown by some nonresponding patients.

Genomic DNA was extracted from sorted cells for sequencing of the TCRbeta CDR3 region. The immunoSEQ Assay was used to sequence the TCRbeta CDR3 regions. Entries here come from immuneACCESS through TCRdb and include only in-frame sequences with V and J called. Some clones fail to appear in such tables; in the studies checked, an unresolved V gene covers under half of the shortfall, and the cause of the remainder is unknown. Present in this sample are just over 90,000 clones, 92% of which were seen just once. Under 4% of the sample is taken by the ten largest. Patients with autoimmune disease history or receiving systemic immunosuppression were excluded from the trial. Peripheral blood for TCR sequencing was drawn from every dose cohort at baseline, at cycle 4 day 1 and at cycle 7 day 1. Samples were obtained from an open-label, multicenter, first-in-human phase I dose-escalation trial of ivuxolimab. Adults with locally advanced or metastatic melanoma, renal cell carcinoma, hepatocellular carcinoma or head and neck squamous cell carcinoma were enrolled in the trial. Before TCR sequencing, CD4+ and CD8+ T cells were separately sorted from peripheral blood.

For this chain, trimming is 4 bases at the V end and 3 bases at the J end, and the number of junction bases without a gene match is 9. CDR3 length: 17 amino acids, cysteine to phenylalanine. Of the read, only the CDR3 DNA is kept; its 51 bases are in frame from base 1. CDR1 SEHNR and CDR2 FQNEAQ were looked up in the germline V gene (reference sequence). This receptor chain uses TRBV7-9 and TRBJ2-3, and 11 junction bases match TRBD2. The sequences come from CD4+ or CD8+ T cells sorted from blood, collected in a trial of the OX40 agonist ivuxolimab. This TCR derives from an adult with an advanced solid tumor such as melanoma, head and neck, liver or kidney cancer. The sequenced DNA: TGTGCCAGCAGCTCGCTACTAGCGGGAGCCGGGACAGATACGCAGTATTTT. Translated, this is CASSSLLAGAGTDTQYF.